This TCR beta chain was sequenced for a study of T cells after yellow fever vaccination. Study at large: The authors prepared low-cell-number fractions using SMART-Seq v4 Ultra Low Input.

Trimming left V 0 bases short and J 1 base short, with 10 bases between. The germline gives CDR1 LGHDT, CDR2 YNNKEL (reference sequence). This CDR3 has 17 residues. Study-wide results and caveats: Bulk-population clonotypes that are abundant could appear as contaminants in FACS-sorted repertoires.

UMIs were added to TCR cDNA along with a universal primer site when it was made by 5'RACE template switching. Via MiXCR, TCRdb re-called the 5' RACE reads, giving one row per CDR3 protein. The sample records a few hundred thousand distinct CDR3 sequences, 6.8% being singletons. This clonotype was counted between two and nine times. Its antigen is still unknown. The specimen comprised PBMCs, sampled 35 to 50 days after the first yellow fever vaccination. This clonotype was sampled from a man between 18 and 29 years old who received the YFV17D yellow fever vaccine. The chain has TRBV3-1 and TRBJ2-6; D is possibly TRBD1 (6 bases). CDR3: CASSQEGAASGANVLTF. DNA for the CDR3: TGTGCCAGCAGCCAAGAGGGGGCTGCATCTGGGGCCAACGTCCTGACTTTC.